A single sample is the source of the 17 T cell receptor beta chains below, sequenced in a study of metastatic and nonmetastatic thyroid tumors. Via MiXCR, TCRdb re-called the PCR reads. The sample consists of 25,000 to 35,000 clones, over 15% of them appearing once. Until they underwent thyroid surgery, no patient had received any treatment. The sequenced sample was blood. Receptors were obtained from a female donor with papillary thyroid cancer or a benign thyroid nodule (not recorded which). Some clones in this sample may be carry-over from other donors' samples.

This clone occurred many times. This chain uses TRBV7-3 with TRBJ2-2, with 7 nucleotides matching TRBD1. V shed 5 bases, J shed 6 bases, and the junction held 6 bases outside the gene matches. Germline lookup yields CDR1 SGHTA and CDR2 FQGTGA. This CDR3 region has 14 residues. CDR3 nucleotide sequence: TGTGCCAGCAGCCCTTCTGGGACAGCCGGGGAGCTGTTTTTT. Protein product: CASSPSGTAGELFF.

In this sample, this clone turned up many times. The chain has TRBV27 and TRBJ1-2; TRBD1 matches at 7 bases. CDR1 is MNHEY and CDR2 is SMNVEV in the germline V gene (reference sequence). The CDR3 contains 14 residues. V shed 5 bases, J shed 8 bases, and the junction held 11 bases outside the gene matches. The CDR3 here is CASSNPSTGQGYTF. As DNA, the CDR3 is TGTGCCAGCAGTAACCCCTCGACAGGGCAGGGCTACACCTTC.

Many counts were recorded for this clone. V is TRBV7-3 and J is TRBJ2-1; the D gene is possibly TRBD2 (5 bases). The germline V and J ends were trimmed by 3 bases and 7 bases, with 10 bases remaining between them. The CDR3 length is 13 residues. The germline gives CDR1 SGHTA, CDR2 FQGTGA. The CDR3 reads CASSFQPGNEQFF. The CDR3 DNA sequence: TGTGCCAGCAGCTTTCAGCCGGGGAATGAGCAGTTCTTC.

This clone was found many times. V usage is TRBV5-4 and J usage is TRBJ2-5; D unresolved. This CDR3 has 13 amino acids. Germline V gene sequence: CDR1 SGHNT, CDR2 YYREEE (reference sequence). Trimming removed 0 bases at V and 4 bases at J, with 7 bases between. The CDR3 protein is CASSLESTETQYF. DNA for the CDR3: TGTGCCAGCAGCTTGGAGAGCACAGAGACCCAGTACTTC.

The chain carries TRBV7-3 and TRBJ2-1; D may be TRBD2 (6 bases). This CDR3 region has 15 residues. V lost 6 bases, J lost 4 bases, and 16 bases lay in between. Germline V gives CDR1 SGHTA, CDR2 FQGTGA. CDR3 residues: CASSLGGPTYNEQFF. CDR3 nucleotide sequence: TGTGCCAGCAGTCTCGGAGGGCCTACGTACAATGAGCAGTTCTTC.

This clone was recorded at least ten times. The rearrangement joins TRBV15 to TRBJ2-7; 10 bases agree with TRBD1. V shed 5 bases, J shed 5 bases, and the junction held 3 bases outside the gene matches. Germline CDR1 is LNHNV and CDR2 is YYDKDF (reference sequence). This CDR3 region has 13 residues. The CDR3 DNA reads TGTGCCACCAGCCAGGACAGGGGGGACGAGCAGTACTTC. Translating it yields CATSQDRGDEQYF.

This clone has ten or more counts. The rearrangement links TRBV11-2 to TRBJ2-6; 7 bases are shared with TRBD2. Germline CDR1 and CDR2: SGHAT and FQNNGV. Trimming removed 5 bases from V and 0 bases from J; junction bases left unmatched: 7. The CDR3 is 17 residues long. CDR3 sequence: CASSATRGSSGANVLTF. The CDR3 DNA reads TGTGCCAGCAGCGCGACGCGGGGGAGCTCTGGGGCCAACGTCCTGACTTTC.

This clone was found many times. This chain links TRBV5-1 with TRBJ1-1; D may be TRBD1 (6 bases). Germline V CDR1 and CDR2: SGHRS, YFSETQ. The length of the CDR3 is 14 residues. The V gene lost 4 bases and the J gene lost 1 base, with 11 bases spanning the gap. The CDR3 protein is CASSEGQPNTEAFF. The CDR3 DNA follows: TGCGCCAGCAGCGAGGGACAACCGAACACTGAAGCTTTCTTT.

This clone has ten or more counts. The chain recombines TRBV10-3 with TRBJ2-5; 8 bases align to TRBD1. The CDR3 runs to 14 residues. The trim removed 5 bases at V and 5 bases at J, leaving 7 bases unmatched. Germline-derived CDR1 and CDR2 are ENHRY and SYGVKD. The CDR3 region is CAISSDRAGETQYF. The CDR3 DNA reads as TGTGCCATCAGTTCGGACAGGGCGGGGGAGACCCAGTACTTC.

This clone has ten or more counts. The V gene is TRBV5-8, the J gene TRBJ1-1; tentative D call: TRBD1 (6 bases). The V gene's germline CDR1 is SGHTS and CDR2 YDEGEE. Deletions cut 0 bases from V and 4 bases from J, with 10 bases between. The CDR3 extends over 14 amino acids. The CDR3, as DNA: TGTGCCAGCAGCTTGGGGCAGGGGATCACTGAAGCTTTCTTT. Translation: CASSLGQGITEAFF.

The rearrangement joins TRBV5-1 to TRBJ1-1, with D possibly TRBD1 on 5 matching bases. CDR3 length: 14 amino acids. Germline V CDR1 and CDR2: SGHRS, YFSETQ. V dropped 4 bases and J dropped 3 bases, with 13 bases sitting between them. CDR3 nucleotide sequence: TGCGCCAGCAGCACGGAGGGGACCTACACTGAAGCTTTCTTT. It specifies CASSTEGTYTEAFF.

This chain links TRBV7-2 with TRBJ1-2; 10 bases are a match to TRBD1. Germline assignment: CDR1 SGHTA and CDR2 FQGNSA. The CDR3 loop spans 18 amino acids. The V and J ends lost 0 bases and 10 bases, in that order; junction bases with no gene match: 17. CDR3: CASSLARGTGDTSYFYTF. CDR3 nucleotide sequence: TGTGCCAGCAGCTTAGCGCGGGGGACAGGGGATACTAGCTATTTCTACACCTTC.

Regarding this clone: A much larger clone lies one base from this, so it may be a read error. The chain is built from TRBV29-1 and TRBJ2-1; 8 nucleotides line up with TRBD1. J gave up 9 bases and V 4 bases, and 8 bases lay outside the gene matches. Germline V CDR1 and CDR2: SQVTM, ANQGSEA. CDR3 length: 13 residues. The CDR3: CSVGTGNTSEQFF. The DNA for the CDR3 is TGCAGCGTTGGGACAGGGAATACCAGTGAGCAGTTCTTC.

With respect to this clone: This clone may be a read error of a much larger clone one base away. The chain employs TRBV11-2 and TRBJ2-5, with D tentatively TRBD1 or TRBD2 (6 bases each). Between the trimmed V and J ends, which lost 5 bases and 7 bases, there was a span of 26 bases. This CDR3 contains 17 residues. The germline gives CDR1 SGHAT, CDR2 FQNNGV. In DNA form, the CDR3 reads TGTGCCAGCAGCCCGCGGAGGCAGGGGTTTTCCGGGGGGACCCAGTACTTC. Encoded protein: CASSPRRQGFSGGTQYF. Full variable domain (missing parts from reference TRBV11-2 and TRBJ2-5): EAGVAQSPRYKIIEKRQSVAFWCNPISGHATLYWYQQILGQGPKLLIQFQNNGVVDDSQLPKDRFSAERLKGVDSTLKIQPAKLEDSAVYLCASSPRRQGFSGGTQYFGPGTRLLVL.

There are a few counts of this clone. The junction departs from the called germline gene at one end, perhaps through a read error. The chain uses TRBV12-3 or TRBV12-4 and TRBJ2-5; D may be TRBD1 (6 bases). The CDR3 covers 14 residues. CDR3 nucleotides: TGTGCCAGCAGTTCCAACAGGGTTGGGAAGACCAAGTACTTC. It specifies CASSSNRVGKTKYF.

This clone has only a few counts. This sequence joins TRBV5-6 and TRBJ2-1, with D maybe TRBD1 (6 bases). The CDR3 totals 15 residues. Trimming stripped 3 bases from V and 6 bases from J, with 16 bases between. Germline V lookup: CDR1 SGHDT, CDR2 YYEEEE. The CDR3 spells CASSSRQAMGNEQFF. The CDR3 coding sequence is TGTGCCAGCAGCTCGAGACAGGCCATGGGCAATGAGCAGTTCTTC.

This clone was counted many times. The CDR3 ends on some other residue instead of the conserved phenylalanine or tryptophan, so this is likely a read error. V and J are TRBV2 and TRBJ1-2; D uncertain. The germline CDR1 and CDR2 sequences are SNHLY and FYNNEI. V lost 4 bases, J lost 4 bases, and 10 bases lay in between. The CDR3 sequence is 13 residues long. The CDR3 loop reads CASSGGLGYGYTS. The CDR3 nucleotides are TGTGCCAGCAGTGGTGGGCTTGGCTATGGCTACACCTCC.